One T cell receptor beta chain is described in this entry. Its antigen is still unknown. This CDR3 is 13 amino acids long. The germline gives CDR1 SGHDT, CDR2 YYEEEE. V shed 6 bases and J shed 9 bases, with 18 bases lying between them. These data originate in a study of Tregs in tolerant kidney transplant recipients. Study as a whole: Recipients received nonmyeloablative bone marrow transplants from related graft donors, with transient mixed chimerism.

Sequencing used immunoSEQ multiplex PCR; TCRdb keeps in-frame clones, though not all of them. Of approximately 67,000 clones detected, about nine tenths appear once; the ten largest clones hold approximately 9.9%. Study-wide results and caveats: Antigen-driven expansion was suggested because donor-specific Tregs expanded more than all Tregs in tolerant patients.

The rearrangement joins TRBV5-6 to TRBJ1-2; D is perhaps TRBD1 (5 bases). This clonotype was sampled from a human donor who received a combined kidney and bone marrow transplant. Sequences were derived from CD8+ T cells from blood, sampled before the transplant. The CDR3: CASTTRGYSSYTF. The CDR3 bases are TGTGCCAGCACCACCCGGGGGTATAGTAGCTACACCTTC.